The 28 T cell receptor beta chains given below trace back to one sample, sequenced in a study of neurological immune-mediated disorders. In TCRdb, the 5' RACE reads were re-called with MiXCR into one record per CDR3 protein. This table holds tens of thousands of distinct CDR3 sequences, 3% to 3.5% found once. Sequences were obtained from PBMCs. The receptors were sampled from a man aged 35 to 55 with multiple sclerosis.

This clonotype was counted many times. This chain links TRBV5-1 with TRBJ1-6; D possibly corresponds to TRBD1 (6 bases). The CDR3 consists of 17 residues. Germline-derived CDR1 and CDR2 are SGHRS and YFSETQ. Trimming took 4 bases from V and 6 from J, leaving 20 bases between them. The CDR3 here is CASSPGTGGSPNSPLHF. CDR3 nucleotide sequence: TGCGCCAGCAGCCCCGGAACGGGGGGCAGTCCTAATTCACCCCTCCACTTT.

In this sample, this clonotype turned up many times. The rearrangement links TRBV9 to TRBJ2-7, with 7 bases lining up with TRBD2. With 0 bases clipped from V and 2 bases from J, the junction kept 5 bases outside the gene matches. The CDR3 has 15 amino acids. Germline values: CDR1 SGDLS, CDR2 YYNGEE. CDR3 bases: TGTGCCAGCAGCGTAGGTGGCGGGGGTCCCTACGAGCAGTACTTC. Translation gives CASSVGGGGPYEQYF.

This clonotype was seen repeatedly, ten times or more. The chain carries TRBV12-3 or TRBV12-4 and TRBJ1-2; possible D gene TRBD1, 5 bases. The CDR3 totals 16 residues. Trimming took 6 bases from V and 3 from J, leaving 20 bases between them. The CDR3 sequence is CASSQGVGIMDYGYTF. CDR3 sequence (DNA): TGTGCCAGCAGCCAAGGGGTAGGGATCATGGACTATGGCTACACCTTC.

J is TRBJ2-3 and V is TRBV30; 8 bases are a match to TRBD2. V trimming: 3 bases; J trimming: 2 bases; junction bases outside the gene matches: 7. This CDR3 is built from 15 residues. Germline CDR1 and CDR2: GTSNPN and SVGIG (reference sequence). CDR3 nucleotides: TGTGCCTGGAGGGGTCCAGCGGGGGCCACAGATACGCAGTATTTT. This encodes CAWRGPAGATDTQYF.

Ten or more counts support this clonotype. The rearrangement uses TRBV5-1 and TRBJ2-7, with TRBD2 matching over 7 bases. This CDR3 contains 14 residues. The J segment lost 2 bases and the V segment lost 1 base, leaving 3 bases of the junction unmatched. Germline CDR1 SGHRS, CDR2 YFSETQ. CDR3 in DNA: TGCGCCAGCAGCTTGAATCGGGGGGCCTACGAGCAGTACTTC. Encoded protein: CASSLNRGAYEQYF.

At least ten counts were recorded for this clonotype. The chain carries TRBV5-1 and TRBJ2-3; D might be TRBD2 (7 bases). V lost 4 bases and J lost 5, with 20 bases in between. Germline V gene sequence: CDR1 SGHRS, CDR2 YFSETQ. The CDR3 has 16 amino acids. CDR3 in DNA: TGCGCCAGCAGCGTGTTGGGGGGGGGCTTAGGAGATACGCAGTATTTT. Amino acid sequence: CASSVLGGGLGDTQYF.

This clonotype was recorded many times. The genes are TRBV9 and TRBJ2-1, with unresolved D. V lost 0 bases and J lost 4, with 8 bases in between. Per the germline V gene, CDR1 is SGDLS and CDR2 is YYNGEE. The CDR3 length is 14 residues. The CDR3 DNA is TGTGCCAGCAGCGTAGCCAGTTTGTACAATGAGCAGTTCTTC. This codes for CASSVASLYNEQFF.

This clonotype has a count of ten or more. The chain couples TRBV5-1 to TRBJ1-2, with 8 bases lining up with TRBD1. Losses at the gene ends were 4 bases for V and 4 bases for J; bases not matched to a gene: 6. This CDR3 is built from 14 residues. Germline lookup yields CDR1 SGHRS and CDR2 YFSETQ. The CDR3 protein is CASSPGQVVYGYTF. CDR3 coding DNA: TGCGCCAGCAGCCCGGGACAGGTGGTCTATGGCTACACCTTC.

At least ten counts were recorded for this clonotype. The rearrangement links TRBV20-1 to TRBJ2-2; the match to TRBD1 covers 9 bases. Trimming took 3 bases from V and 5 from J; bases not matched to a gene: 7. Germline V gives CDR1 DFQATT, CDR2 SNEGSKA (reference sequence). This CDR3 is built from 15 residues. The CDR3 reads CSASPRQGETGELFF. CDR3 sequence (DNA): TGCAGTGCTAGCCCCCGACAGGGGGAAACCGGGGAGCTGTTTTTT.

This clonotype has ten or more counts. Germline and junction disagree at one end, which may indicate a read error. The CDR3 region is CSAAKELGSNQPQNF. The CDR3 region has the DNA TGCAGTGCTGCTAAAGAACTGGGTAGCAATCAGCCCCAGAATTTT. This chain connects TRBV20-1 to TRBJ1-5; no reliable D call. The CDR3 length is 15 residues. Germline assignment: CDR1 DFQATT and CDR2 SNEGSKA (reference sequence).

This clonotype was observed many times. The chain carries TRBV7-7 and TRBJ2-2; 9 nucleotides match TRBD1. The trim removed 5 bases at V and 2 bases at J, leaving 3 bases unmatched. From germline, CDR1 is SSHAT and CDR2 FNYEAQ (reference sequence). The CDR3 runs 15 residues. The chain's CDR3 is CASSPQGANTGELFF. Written as DNA, the CDR3 is TGTGCCAGCAGCCCACAGGGGGCAAACACCGGGGAGCTGTTTTTT.

Concerning this clonotype: A much larger clone differs by one base, so this may be a read error. This chain connects TRBV27 to TRBJ1-5; D not certain. Per the germline V gene, CDR1 is MNHEY and CDR2 is SMNVEV (reference sequence). The CDR3 covers 13 residues. CDR3 loop: CASSLFLGQPQNF. CDR3 in DNA: TGTGCCAGCAGTTTATTCTTAGGTCAGCCCCAGAATTTT.

The chain joins TRBV30 to TRBJ2-7; either TRBD1 or TRBD2 may fit D (5 bases each). The V gene lost 2 bases and the J gene lost 0 bases, with 8 bases spanning the gap. Germline-derived CDR1 and CDR2 are GTSNPN and SVGIG (reference sequence). The CDR3 extends over 13 amino acids. CDR3 in amino acids: CAWSYGTSYEQYF. The CDR3 region has the DNA TGTGCCTGGAGTTACGGGACCTCCTACGAGCAGTACTTC. Full variable domain (rest looked up from reference TRBV30 and TRBJ2-7): SQTIHQWPATLVQPVGSPLSLECTVEGTSNPNLYWYRQAAGRGLQLLFYSVGIGQISSEVPQNLSASRPQDRQFILSSKKLLLSDSGFYLCAWSYGTSYEQYFGPGTRLTVT.

This clonotype was recorded at least ten times. This chain joins TRBV3-1 and TRBJ2-6; 9 nucleotides match TRBD1. Germline CDR1 and CDR2: LGHDT and YNNKEL (reference sequence). The V and J ends lost 4 bases and 0 bases, in that order; junction bases with no gene match: 10. This CDR3 is 19 amino acids long. CDR3 amino acids: CASSPGTGSVSSGANVLTF. The CDR3 nucleotides read TGTGCCAGCAGCCCCGGGACAGGGAGTGTATCCTCTGGGGCCAACGTCCTGACTTTC.

Ten or more counts support this clonotype. The rearrangement links TRBV5-1 to TRBJ2-3; no reliable D call. The germline gives CDR1 SGHRS, CDR2 YFSETQ. The CDR3 has 15 residues. V lost 1 base and J 6 bases, leaving 15 bases between the germline ends. The CDR3 DNA is TGCGCCAGCAGCTTGTCTACTGACCCTGGGGATACGCAGTATTTT. It translates to CASSLSTDPGDTQYF.

The sample holds many counts of this clonotype. This rearrangement joins TRBV20-1 to TRBJ2-7; TRBD1 is a possible D gene (6 bases). CDR3 length equals 14 residues. V lost 1 base to trimming and J lost 3 bases, with 13 bases between them. Looked up from germline, CDR1 is DFQATT and CDR2 is SNEGSKA (reference sequence). The CDR3 sequence is CSARVPGQNYEQYF. In DNA, the CDR3 is TGCAGTGCTAGAGTACCGGGACAAAACTACGAGCAGTACTTC.

This clonotype was picked up many times. V and J are TRBV20-1 and TRBJ2-5; maybe TRBD2 (5 bases). In germline, CDR1 is DFQATT, CDR2 SNEGSKA (reference sequence). With 3 bases removed from V and 5 bases from J, the gap between germline ends came to 7 bases. This CDR3 is 11 amino acids long. CDR3 nucleotides: TGCAGTGCTAGGAGGAGGGAGACCCAGTACTTC. Encoded protein: CSARRRETQYF.

This clonotype was seen at least ten times. The chain joins TRBV4-1 to TRBJ1-4, with 9 bases fitting TRBD1. Trimming at V came to 0 bases and at J to 0 bases, leaving 8 bases not matched to a gene. In germline, CDR1 is MGHRA, CDR2 YSYEKL. The CDR3 is 19 residues long. CDR3 sequence: CASSQDWTGVLATNEKLFF. The CDR3 region has the DNA TGCGCCAGCAGCCAAGATTGGACAGGGGTCCTAGCAACTAATGAAAAACTGTTTTTT.

This clonotype showed up just a few times. A much larger clone is a single base away; this may be a read error. CDR3 sequence (DNA): TGTGCCAGCAGCTTAGGTACCTTGAATGAGCAGTTCTTC. Translated, it gives CASSLGTLNEQFF. The chain recombines TRBV7-7 with TRBJ2-1; D is undetermined. Germline CDR1 is SSHAT and CDR2 is FNYEAQ (reference sequence). The length of the CDR3 is 13 residues. The V end lost 1 base, the J end lost 7 bases, and 8 bases lay between the germline ends.

A note on this clonotype: This may stem from a read error, because a much larger clone lies one nucleotide away. This sequence joins TRBV6-1 and TRBJ2-1; D possibly corresponds to TRBD2 (5 bases). This CDR3 has 16 amino acids. Trimming stripped 8 bases from V and 2 bases from J, with 19 bases between. CDR1 is MNHNS and CDR2 is SASEGT in the germline V gene. The CDR3 reads CASCAAVDWPYNEQFF. For the CDR3, the DNA is TGTGCCAGCTGTGCCGCCGTGGACTGGCCCTACAATGAGCAGTTCTTC.

The table lists this clonotype with many counts. The V gene is TRBV2, the J gene TRBJ1-1, with a possible D match to TRBD1 (5 bases). Deletions cut 3 bases from V and 5 bases from J, with 13 bases between. From germline, CDR1 is SNHLY and CDR2 FYNNEI. The CDR3 runs 14 residues. The CDR3 loop reads CASSEGVEFTEAFF. The CDR3 DNA reads as TGTGCCAGCAGTGAGGGGGTGGAGTTTACTGAAGCTTTCTTT.

About this clonotype itself: A much bigger clone sits one base away, suggesting this may be a read error. The chain is built from TRBV5-1 and TRBJ2-1; D is undetermined. Germline loops: CDR1 SGHRS, CDR2 YFSETQ. The CDR3 is 15 amino acids. V was cut by 1 base and J by 6 bases, with 14 bases left in between. The CDR3 region has the DNA TGCGCCAGCAGCTTGCTCAATAAAAGGGTCAATGAGCAGTTCTTC. This encodes CASSLLNKRVNEQFF. Combining the CDR3 with reference TRBV5-1 and TRBJ2-1 gives the whole variable domain KAGVTQTPRYLIKTRGQQVTLSCSPISGHRSVSWYQQTPGQGLQFLFEYFSETQRNKGNFPGRFSGRQFSNSRSEMNVSTLELGDSALYLCASSLLNKRVNEQFFGPGTRLTVL.

This clonotype has only a few counts. The gene calls are TRBV18 and TRBJ2-3; D gene ambiguous. Germline V CDR1 and CDR2: KGHSH, LQKENI. Between the trimmed V and J ends, which lost 2 bases and 1 base, there was a span of 10 bases. This CDR3 spans 15 amino acids. The CDR3 loop reads CASSPWAGRTDTQYF. The CDR3, as DNA: TGTGCCAGCTCACCATGGGCAGGCCGCACAGATACGCAGTATTTT. Looking up the rest from reference TRBV18 and TRBJ2-3 gives the full variable domain: NAGVMQNPRHLVRRRGQEARLRCSPMKGHSHVYWYRQLPEEGLKFMVYLQKENIIDESGMPKERFSAEFPKEGPSILRIQQVVRGDSAAYFCASSPWAGRTDTQYFGPGTRLTVL.

By share, this clonotype counts as medium-sized. J is TRBJ2-1 and V is TRBV6-2 or TRBV6-3; D unresolved. Per germline, CDR1 MNHEY and CDR2 SVGEGT. V was pared by 2 bases and J by 0 bases, with 8 bases between. The CDR3 runs to 15 residues. The CDR3 here is CASSYEQSSYNEQFF. The CDR3 coding sequence is TGTGCCAGCAGTTACGAACAGAGCTCCTACAATGAGCAGTTCTTC.

This clonotype was counted many times. The chain combines TRBV29-1 with TRBJ1-1; maybe TRBD1 (6 bases). The CDR3 runs 13 residues. V lost 1 base and J lost 2, with 8 bases in between. Germline CDR1 and CDR2: SQVTM and ANQGSEA. In DNA form, the CDR3 reads TGCAGCGTTGAAGGGACAGCTAACACTGAAGCTTTCTTT. Encoded protein: CSVEGTANTEAFF. Based on the CDR3 plus reference TRBV29-1 and TRBJ1-1, the full variable domain is SAVISQKPSRDICQRGTSLTIQCQVDSQVTMMFWYRQQPGQSLTLIATANQGSEATYESGFVIDKFPISRPNLTFSTLTVSNMSPEDSSIYLCSVEGTANTEAFFGQGTRLTVV.

This clonotype was picked up many times. The chain carries TRBV6-5 and TRBJ1-1; D not resolved. Trimming pared 2 bases from V and 1 base from J, leaving 8 bases between. Germline assignment: CDR1 MNHEY and CDR2 SVGAGI. The CDR3 extends over 14 amino acids. The CDR3 loop reads CASSYGLTNTEAFF. CDR3 DNA sequence: TGTGCCAGCAGTTACGGACTGACGAACACTGAAGCTTTCTTT.

This clonotype was seen a handful of times. The rearrangement links TRBV29-1 to TRBJ1-3; unclear D gene. The CDR3 runs 14 residues. Trimming shortened V by 4 bases and J by 7 bases, and 17 bases separated the two germline ends. CDR1 is SQVTM, CDR2 ANQGSEA, per germline. CDR3 sequence: CSVAAAKNPNTIYF. CDR3 in DNA: TGCAGCGTTGCCGCCGCAAAAAACCCTAACACCATATATTTT.

This clonotype was found many times. The chain combines TRBV20-1 with TRBJ2-1, with D unresolved. V lost 2 bases to trimming and J lost 0 bases, with 17 bases between them. In germline, CDR1 is DFQATT, CDR2 SNEGSKA (reference sequence). This CDR3 spans 17 amino acids. The CDR3 spells CSARRPQQDSSYNEQFF. CDR3 DNA: TGCAGTGCTAGACGACCTCAGCAAGATAGCTCCTACAATGAGCAGTTCTTC.